This record concerns one T cell receptor beta chain sequence. As yet, its antigen is unknown. This sample was included in a study of T-cell memory formation after mild COVID-19. With constant-segment primers, 5'RACE yielded cDNA libraries of TCR alpha and TCR beta that carried sample barcodes and UMIs. TCRdb ran MiXCR on the 5' RACE reads and lists one entry per CDR3 protein. Here the sample spans 400,000 or so distinct CDR3 sequences, 20% being singletons. Study observations and caveats: Contracting CD4+ clones lay largely in CM and EM, with CD8+ ones residing in EMRA.

The sequencing input was PBMCs or a T cell subset sorted from them (not recorded which). This clonotype was obtained from an adult woman who had mild COVID-19 (a few samples of this study predate the infection). Cell type and time point are not known.

CDR3: CASMLGRGPTEAFF. In DNA, the CDR3 is TGTGCCAGCATGCTAGGCAGGGGGCCCACTGAAGCTTTCTTT. V and J are TRBV6-5 and TRBJ1-1, with 8 bases lining up with TRBD1. Trimming cost V 7 bases and J 4 bases; bases outside gene matches: 8. The CDR3 contains 14 residues. The germline V gene encodes CDR1 MNHEY and CDR2 SVGAGI.